Below are 20 T cell receptor beta chains sequenced from a single sample in a study of T cell responses to AZD1222 COVID-19 vaccine. TCRdb keeps only in-frame clones here, not all; method: immunoSEQ multiplex PCR. The sample includes 90,000 to 150,000 clones, about 87% of them seen just once. Sequenced material: peripheral blood, taken on day 0 of AZD1222 vaccination. Source of these receptors: an adult in good health.

The V and J genes are TRBV10-1 and TRBJ2-2; D not resolved. Trimming removed 6 bases from V and 4 bases from J, with 12 bases in between. From germline, CDR1 is WNHNN and CDR2 SYGVQD (reference sequence). This CDR3 is built from 14 residues. DNA for the CDR3: TGCGCCAGCAGCAGTACCGGAAGCACCGGGGAGCTGTTTTTT. This sequence encodes CASSSTGSTGELFF.

This clone was counted between two and nine times. Additional DNA sequences in this sample encode the identical CDR3. The chain carries TRBV18 and TRBJ2-1; D is possibly TRBD2 (5 bases). Germline lookup yields CDR1 KGHSH and CDR2 LQKENI. This CDR3 spans 15 amino acids. Trimming removed 0 bases at V and 0 bases at J, with 6 bases between. CDR3 nucleotide sequence: TGTGCCAGCTCACCACCGGGGAGCTCCTACAATGAGCAGTTCTTC. Encoded protein: CASSPPGSSYNEQFF.

J is TRBJ1-3 and V is TRBV2; D is unresolved. Germline CDR1 SNHLY, CDR2 FYNNEI. The ends were cut back, 6 bases at V and 1 base at J, with 7 bases in the middle. The CDR3 covers 13 residues. CDR3 sequence: CASRTSSGNTIYF. The CDR3 DNA reads as TGTGCCAGCAGGACGTCGTCTGGAAACACCATATATTTT.

This chain links TRBV29-1 with TRBJ1-2; 10 bases are a match to TRBD1. V lost 4 bases to trimming and J lost 3 bases; unmatched junction nucleotides: 5. This CDR3 has 14 amino acids. Looked up from germline, CDR1 is SQVTM and CDR2 is ANQGSEA. CDR3 protein: CSVVDRGRDYGYTF. The CDR3 bases are TGCAGCGTTGTTGACAGGGGGCGCGACTATGGCTACACCTTC.

V is TRBV19 and J is TRBJ2-5; D is possibly TRBD1 (5 bases). The CDR3 sequence is 13 residues long. With 6 bases removed from V and 1 base from J, the gap between germline ends came to 9 bases. The germline V gene has CDR1 LNHDA and CDR2 SQIVND (reference sequence). CDR3 protein: CASRAGFQETQYF. CDR3 DNA sequence: TGTGCCAGTAGGGCAGGGTTCCAAGAGACCCAGTACTTC.

This clone was counted a single time. V usage is TRBV19 and J usage is TRBJ2-1; D assignment may be TRBD1 or TRBD2 (5 bases each). Trimming removed 7 bases from V and 0 bases from J, with 16 bases in between. This CDR3 is 16 amino acids long. Germline values: CDR1 LNHDA, CDR2 SQIVND (reference sequence). The chain's CDR3 is CASTRDRLSSYNEQFF. The CDR3 coding sequence is TGTGCCAGTACCAGGGACCGCCTGAGCTCCTACAATGAGCAGTTCTTC. The complete variable domain, with remaining parts taken from reference TRBV19 and TRBJ2-1, reads DGGITQSPKYLFRKEGQNVTLSCEQNLNHDAMYWYRQDPGQGLRLIYYSQIVNDFQKGDIAEGYSVSREKKESFPLTVTSAQKNPTAFYLCASTRDRLSSYNEQFFGPGTRLTVL.

About this clone: Within the sample, other DNA sequences also encode this same CDR3. The chain is built from TRBV7-6 and TRBJ1-1, with no clear D. The CDR3 contains 13 residues. Germline V gene data show CDR1 as SGHVS and CDR2 as FNYEAQ. Deletions cut 2 bases from V and 0 bases from J, with 4 bases between. For the CDR3, the DNA is TGTGCCAGCAGCTTAAGCGTGAACACTGAAGCTTTCTTT. Its protein is CASSLSVNTEAFF. The variable domain in full, completed from reference TRBV7-6 and TRBJ1-1, reads GAGVSQSPRYKVTKRGQDVALRCDPISGHVSLYWYRQALGQGPEFLTYFNYEAQQDKSGLPNDRFSAERPEGSISTLTIQRTEQRDSAMYRCASSLSVNTEAFFGQGTRLTVV.

V is TRBV25-1 and J is TRBJ2-1; TRBD2 matches 7 bases. Germline V gene data show CDR1 as MGHDK and CDR2 as SYGVNS. This CDR3 has 11 residues. Unmatched junction bases numbered 4, after V lost 11 bases and J lost 6 bases. The CDR3 sequence: CAGGGGNEQFF. The CDR3 DNA sequence: TGTGCCGGAGGCGGGGGCAATGAGCAGTTCTTC.

This chain links TRBV5-4 with TRBJ2-5, with 8 positions matching TRBD1. The J segment lost 5 bases and the V segment lost 1 base, leaving 7 bases of the junction unmatched. CDR3 length: 15 residues. CDR1 and CDR2 (germline): SGHNT, YYREEE (reference sequence). The CDR3 loop is CASSLYQGAGETQYF. The CDR3 DNA follows: TGTGCCAGCAGCTTGTACCAGGGGGCGGGTGAGACCCAGTACTTC.

The chain recombines TRBV7-9 with TRBJ2-7, with 7 bases lining up with TRBD1. J gave up 1 base and V 4 bases, and 7 bases lay outside the gene matches. The CDR3 spans 15 residues. Germline V CDR1 and CDR2: SEHNR, FQNEAQ (reference sequence). The CDR3 DNA follows: TGTGCCAGCAGCTCCGGGACAGATCAATCCTACGAGCAGTACTTC. It is translated as CASSSGTDQSYEQYF.

The chain links TRBV6-6 to TRBJ1-3; D gene ambiguous. V shed 7 bases and J shed 0 bases, with 16 bases lying between them. The CDR3 is 16 amino acids. Germline V CDR1 and CDR2: MNHNY, SVGAGI (reference sequence). The CDR3 sequence: CASTVVDGSSGNTIYF. For the CDR3, the DNA is TGTGCCAGCACCGTAGTTGACGGGAGCTCTGGAAACACCATATATTTT.

This clone was detected ten times or more. The rearrangement uses TRBV5-1 and TRBJ1-6; no reliable D call. The germline V and J ends were trimmed by 4 bases and 8 bases, with 13 bases remaining between them. The CDR3 has 14 amino acids. Germline CDR1 is SGHRS and CDR2 is YFSETQ. Here the CDR3 DNA reads TGCGCCAGCAGCCCCCCGAGACAAGATTCACCCCTCCACTTT. Amino acids: CASSPPRQDSPLHF.

The genes are TRBV2 and TRBJ1-5, with D unclear. CDR3 length equals 15 residues. V was trimmed by 5 bases and J by 1 base, leaving 12 bases between them. Germline CDR1 and CDR2: SNHLY and FYNNEI. The CDR3 loop is CASSPFQTSNQPQHF. DNA for the CDR3: TGTGCCAGCAGTCCCTTCCAGACAAGCAATCAGCCCCAGCATTTT.

This clone has just one count. The V gene is TRBV9, the J gene TRBJ2-3; 7 nucleotides align to TRBD1. The CDR3 totals 15 residues. CDR1 SGDLS and CDR2 YYNGEE come from the germline V gene. V was clipped by 0 bases and J by 6 bases; unmatched bases: 7. In DNA, the CDR3 is TGTGCCAGCAGCGTAGCTCCTGGGACAGTTGATACGCAGTATTTT. Translated: CASSVAPGTVDTQYF. Together with reference TRBV9 and TRBJ2-3, the CDR3 gives the full variable domain: DSGVTQTPKHLITATGQRVTLRCSPRSGDLSVYWYQQSLDQGLQFLIQYYNGEERAKGNILERFSAQQFPDLHSELNLSSLELGDSALYFCASSVAPGTVDTQYFGPGTRLTVL.

The chain uses TRBV7-8 and TRBJ2-3; 9 bases are a match to TRBD1. This CDR3 spans 16 amino acids. CDR1 and CDR2 from the germline V gene are SGHVS and FQNEAQ. V lost 0 bases to trimming and J lost 3 bases; unmatched junction nucleotides: 4. The CDR3 DNA reads TGTGCCAGCAGCTTAGCAAACAGGGGGCTTACAGATACGCAGTATTTT. This sequence encodes CASSLANRGLTDTQYF.

The chain is built from TRBV7-9 and TRBJ1-1; D is unresolved. Germline CDR1 SEHNR, CDR2 FQNEAQ (reference sequence). The CDR3 covers 14 residues. Between the trimmed V and J ends, which lost 5 bases and 6 bases, there was a span of 16 bases. CDR3 in amino acids: CASSIESSGAEAFF. DNA of the CDR3: TGTGCCAGCAGCATAGAATCTTCGGGAGCTGAAGCTTTCTTT.

J is TRBJ2-1 and V is TRBV18, with TRBD2 matching over 9 bases. This CDR3 is 15 amino acids long. J lost 7 bases, V lost 1 base, and 5 bases had no gene match. Germline-derived CDR1 and CDR2 are KGHSH and LQKENI. CDR3 sequence (DNA): TGTGCCAGCTCACCACTAGCGGGAGAATTGAATGAGCAGTTCTTC. The encoded protein is CASSPLAGELNEQFF.

This clone has only a few counts. V gene TRBV6-5 combines with J gene TRBJ1-1; D is possibly TRBD1 (6 bases). Germline assignment: CDR1 MNHEY and CDR2 SVGAGI. V was cut by 5 bases and J by 8 bases, with 18 bases left in between. The CDR3 loop spans 14 amino acids. The DNA for the CDR3 is TGTGCCAGCAGTAAACAGGGATTTGGACGAGAAGCTTTCTTT. Its protein is CASSKQGFGREAFF.

The gene calls are TRBV4-1 and TRBJ2-7; D is unresolved. Germline CDR1 MGHRA, CDR2 YSYEKL. The length of the CDR3 is 17 residues. V shed 4 bases and J shed 3 bases, with 22 bases lying between them. The CDR3 sequence: CASSLSLSSEGFYEQYF. The CDR3 DNA reads TGCGCCAGCAGCCTATCATTGTCGAGCGAAGGTTTCTACGAGCAGTACTTC.

The chain has TRBV18 and TRBJ2-2, with a tentative D call TRBD2 (6 bases). This CDR3 is 14 amino acids long. Germline V gives CDR1 KGHSH, CDR2 LQKENI. V gave up 3 bases and J gave up 5 bases, with 10 bases separating them. In DNA, the CDR3 is TGTGCCAGCTCACCCGGGGGATCGACCGGGGAGCTGTTTTTT. As protein: CASSPGGSTGELFF.